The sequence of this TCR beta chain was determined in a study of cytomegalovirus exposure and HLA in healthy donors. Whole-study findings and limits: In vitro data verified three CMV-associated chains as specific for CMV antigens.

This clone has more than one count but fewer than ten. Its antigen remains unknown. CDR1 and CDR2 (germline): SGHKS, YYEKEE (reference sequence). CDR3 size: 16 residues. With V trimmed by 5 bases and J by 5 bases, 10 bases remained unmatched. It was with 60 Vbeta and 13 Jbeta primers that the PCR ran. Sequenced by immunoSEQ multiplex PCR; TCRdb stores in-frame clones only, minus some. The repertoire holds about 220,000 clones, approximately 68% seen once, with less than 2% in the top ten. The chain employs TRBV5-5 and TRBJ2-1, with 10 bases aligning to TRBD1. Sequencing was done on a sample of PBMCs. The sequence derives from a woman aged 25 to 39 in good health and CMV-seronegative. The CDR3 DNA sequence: TGTGCCAGCAGAATTTCGGGACAGGGGACCAACAATGAGCAGTTCTTC. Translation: CASRISGQGTNNEQFF.